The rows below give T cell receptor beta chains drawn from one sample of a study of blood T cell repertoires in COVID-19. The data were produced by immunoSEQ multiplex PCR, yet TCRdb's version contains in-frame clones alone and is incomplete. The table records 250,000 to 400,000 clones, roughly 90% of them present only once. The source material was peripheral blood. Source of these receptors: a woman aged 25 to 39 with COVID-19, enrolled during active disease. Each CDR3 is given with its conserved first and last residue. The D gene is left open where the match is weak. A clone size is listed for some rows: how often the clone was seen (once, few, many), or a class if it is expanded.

cdr3_aa: CASSLGTSTDTQYF
cdr3_nt: TGTGCCAGCAGCCTCGGGACTAGCACAGATACGCAGTATTTT
clone_size: NA
d_call: NA
j_call: TRBJ2-3
v_call: TRBV7-9

cdr3_aa: CASSFALGQGTFQFF
cdr3_nt: TGTGCCAGCAGTTTCGCTCTGGGCCAGGGAACGTTCCAGTTCTTC
clone_size: NA
d_call: NA
j_call: TRBJ2-1
v_call: TRBV27

cdr3_aa: CAISGTSGPYNEQFF
cdr3_nt: TGTGCCATATCCGGGACTAGCGGGCCCTACAATGAGCAGTTCTTC
clone_size: NA
d_call: TRBD2
j_call: TRBJ2-1
v_call: TRBV10-3

cdr3_aa: CASSLRTGGENTEAFF
cdr3_nt: TGTGCCAGCAGCCTCCGAACAGGGGGCGAGAACACTGAAGCTTTCTTT
clone_size: NA
d_call: TRBD1
j_call: TRBJ1-1
v_call: TRBV3-1/TRBV3-2

cdr3_aa: CASSLDGGSQETQYF
cdr3_nt: TGCGCCAGCAGCTTGGATGGAGGTAGCCAAGAGACCCAGTACTTC
clone_size: NA
d_call: NA
j_call: TRBJ2-5
v_call: TRBV5-1

cdr3_aa: CSAHRDTEAFF
cdr3_nt: TGCAGTGCCCATCGAGACACTGAAGCTTTCTTT
clone_size: NA
d_call: NA
j_call: TRBJ1-1
v_call: TRBV20-1

cdr3_aa: CASSKGRGEKSTNYGYTF
cdr3_nt: TGTGCCAGTAGTAAGGGCCGGGGGGAGAAGAGTACTAACTATGGCTACACCTTC
clone_size: NA
d_call: NA
j_call: TRBJ1-2
v_call: TRBV19

cdr3_aa: CASSLDRTSGADTQYF
cdr3_nt: TGTGCCAGCAGCTTGGACCGGACTTCGGGGGCAGATACGCAGTATTTT
clone_size: NA
d_call: NA
j_call: TRBJ2-3
v_call: TRBV5-4

cdr3_aa: CASSHDTSGGLNHQPQHF
cdr3_nt: TGTGCCAGCAGCCACGATACAAGCGGGGGGCTAAATCATCAGCCCCAGCATTTT
clone_size: NA
d_call: NA
j_call: TRBJ1-5
v_call: TRBV3-1/TRBV3-2

cdr3_aa: CASSVGYGSTEAFF
cdr3_nt: TGTGCCAGCAGCGTAGGGTATGGGAGCACTGAAGCTTTCTTT
clone_size: NA
d_call: NA
j_call: TRBJ1-1
v_call: TRBV9

cdr3_aa: CASSRQGEYNEQFF
cdr3_nt: TGTGCCAGCAGTCGTCAGGGGGAATACAATGAGCAGTTCTTC
clone_size: NA
d_call: TRBD1
j_call: TRBJ2-1
v_call: TRBV27

cdr3_aa: CATGREQETQYF
cdr3_nt: TGTGCCACAGGACGGGAACAAGAGACCCAGTACTTC
clone_size: NA
d_call: NA
j_call: TRBJ2-5
v_call: TRBV6-5

cdr3_aa: CASSLLTGDYGYTF
cdr3_nt: TGTGCCAGCAGCCTACTGACAGGGGACTATGGCTACACCTTC
clone_size: NA
d_call: TRBD1
j_call: TRBJ1-2
v_call: TRBV5-6

cdr3_aa: CASSLGGATINEQFF
cdr3_nt: TGTGCCAGCAGTTTAGGGGGGGCGACGATCAATGAGCAGTTCTTC
clone_size: NA
d_call: NA
j_call: TRBJ2-1
v_call: TRBV27

cdr3_aa: CASSLEPVNYGYTF
cdr3_nt: TGCGCCAGCAGCTTGGAGCCGGTTAACTATGGCTACACCTTC
clone_size: NA
d_call: NA
j_call: TRBJ1-2
v_call: TRBV5-1

cdr3_aa: CASSLSPGQGFWSSYNSPLHF
cdr3_nt: TGTGCCAGCAGTTTGTCCCCGGGACAGGGGTTCTGGAGCTCCTATAATTCACCCCTCCACTTT
clone_size: NA
d_call: TRBD1
j_call: TRBJ1-6
v_call: TRBV27

cdr3_aa: CSVEDPLTAYGYTF
cdr3_nt: TGCAGCGTTGAAGACCCCCTGACAGCTTATGGCTACACCTTC
clone_size: NA
d_call: NA
j_call: TRBJ1-2
v_call: TRBV29-1

cdr3_aa: CATSDRTGGSGQPQHF
cdr3_nt: TGTGCCACCAGTGACCGGACAGGGGGCAGCGGTCAGCCCCAGCATTTT
clone_size: NA
d_call: TRBD1
j_call: TRBJ1-5
v_call: TRBV24-1

cdr3_aa: CASSLDALGTGINQPQHF
cdr3_nt: TGTGCCAGCAGCTTAGATGCTTTAGGGACAGGAATTAATCAGCCCCAGCATTTT
clone_size: NA
d_call: TRBD1
j_call: TRBJ1-5
v_call: TRBV11-2

cdr3_aa: CASSPAGQNYGYTF
cdr3_nt: TGCGCCAGCAGCCCCGCGGGGCAGAACTATGGCTACACCTTC
clone_size: NA
d_call: NA
j_call: TRBJ1-2
v_call: TRBV5-1

cdr3_aa: CAWSGGLQETQYF
cdr3_nt: TGTGCCTGGAGCGGGGGTTTACAAGAGACCCAGTACTTC
clone_size: NA
d_call: NA
j_call: TRBJ2-5
v_call: TRBV30

cdr3_aa: CASTARGADTEAFF
cdr3_nt: TGTGCCAGCACCGCCCGGGGGGCAGACACTGAAGCTTTCTTT
clone_size: NA
d_call: NA
j_call: TRBJ1-1
v_call: TRBV5-5

cdr3_aa: CASIRAVLDNYGYTF
cdr3_nt: TGTGCCAGCATCAGGGCTGTACTCGATAACTATGGCTACACCTTC
clone_size: NA
d_call: NA
j_call: TRBJ1-2
v_call: TRBV6-5

cdr3_aa: CASSEIQEGQPQHF
cdr3_nt: TGTGCCAGCAGTGAAATACAGGAGGGTCAGCCCCAGCATTTT
clone_size: once
d_call: NA
j_call: TRBJ1-5
v_call: TRBV6-1

cdr3_aa: CRAGLYEQYF
cdr3_nt: TGCAGGGCGGGACTCTACGAGCAGTACTTC
clone_size: NA
d_call: NA
j_call: TRBJ2-7
v_call: TRBV20-1

cdr3_aa: CASSLYEGANTGELFF
cdr3_nt: TGTGCCAGCAGTTTATATGAGGGGGCGAACACCGGGGAGCTGTTTTTT
clone_size: NA
d_call: NA
j_call: TRBJ2-2
v_call: TRBV28

cdr3_aa: CASSEGTGLYGYTF
cdr3_nt: TGTGCCAGCAGCGAGGGGACAGGACTTTATGGCTACACCTTC
clone_size: once
d_call: TRBD1
j_call: TRBJ1-2
v_call: TRBV11-2

cdr3_aa: CASSPRGGGQGASGANVLTF
cdr3_nt: TGTGCCAGCAGCCCCAGGGGTGGGGGACAGGGGGCTTCTGGGGCCAACGTCCTGACTTTC
clone_size: NA
d_call: TRBD1
j_call: TRBJ2-6
v_call: TRBV7-6

cdr3_aa: CASSQDVTLIRGSLHF
cdr3_nt: TGCGCCAGCAGCCAAGATGTAACGCTAATCCGGGGATCCCTCCACTTT
clone_size: NA
d_call: NA
j_call: TRBJ1-6
v_call: TRBV4-1

cdr3_aa: CASSPFQGTWENTGELFF
cdr3_nt: TGTGCCAGCTCACCGTTCCAAGGGACTTGGGAGAACACCGGGGAGCTGTTTTTT
clone_size: NA
d_call: NA
j_call: TRBJ2-2
v_call: TRBV18

cdr3_aa: CAWSPGERNSPLHF
cdr3_nt: TGTGCCTGGAGTCCAGGGGAAAGGAATTCACCCCTCCACTTT
clone_size: NA
d_call: NA
j_call: TRBJ1-6
v_call: TRBV30

cdr3_aa: CASSPHSGTSSYEQYF
cdr3_nt: TGTGCCAGCAGCCCTCACTCCGGGACTAGCTCCTACGAGCAGTACTTC
clone_size: many
d_call: TRBD2
j_call: TRBJ2-7
v_call: TRBV7-2

cdr3_aa: CASSLQGVTPTGELFF
cdr3_nt: TGTGCCAGCAGTTTACAGGGGGTGACTCCGACCGGGGAGCTGTTTTTT
clone_size: NA
d_call: TRBD1
j_call: TRBJ2-2
v_call: TRBV27

cdr3_aa: CAWSQPRQGGSGYTF
cdr3_nt: TGTGCCTGGAGCCAACCGCGACAGGGAGGTTCCGGCTACACCTTC
clone_size: NA
d_call: TRBD1
j_call: TRBJ1-2
v_call: TRBV30

cdr3_aa: CSASLYNEQFF
cdr3_nt: TGCAGTGCCTCTTTGTACAATGAGCAGTTCTTC
clone_size: NA
d_call: NA
j_call: TRBJ2-1
v_call: TRBV20-1